This T cell receptor beta chain comes out of a study of follicular helper T cells after annual influenza vaccination. For the study at large: Across the 2013-2014, 2014-2015 and 2015-2016 vaccination seasons, some subjects were resampled.

Germline assignment: CDR1 MNHNS and CDR2 SASEGT. The CDR3 has 11 amino acids. V was shortened by 5 bases and J by 5 bases, with 6 bases between the two germline ends. Time point noted: 2014-2015 season, pre-vaccination. Sorted blood CD4 subsets were sequenced before and after adults received seasonal inactivated influenza vaccine. TCRB was sequenced at Survey level resolution. TCRdb's table, derived via immunoSEQ multiplex PCR, lists solely in-frame clones and lacks some. The sample lists around 2,800 clones; around 80% were seen once. This chain links TRBV6-1 with TRBJ1-2; D is ambiguous. The input for sequencing was CXCR5+ CD38- circulating T follicular helper cells from blood, taken on the day of influenza vaccination. Subset noted: circulating Tfh, non-naive CD4+CXCR5+PD-1+ (ICOS+CD38+ or ICOS-CD38-). This TCR derives from an adult who received the influenza vaccine. The DNA of the CDR3 is TGTGCCAGCAGTCCTGGGTATGGCTACACCTTC. This encodes CASSPGYGYTF.